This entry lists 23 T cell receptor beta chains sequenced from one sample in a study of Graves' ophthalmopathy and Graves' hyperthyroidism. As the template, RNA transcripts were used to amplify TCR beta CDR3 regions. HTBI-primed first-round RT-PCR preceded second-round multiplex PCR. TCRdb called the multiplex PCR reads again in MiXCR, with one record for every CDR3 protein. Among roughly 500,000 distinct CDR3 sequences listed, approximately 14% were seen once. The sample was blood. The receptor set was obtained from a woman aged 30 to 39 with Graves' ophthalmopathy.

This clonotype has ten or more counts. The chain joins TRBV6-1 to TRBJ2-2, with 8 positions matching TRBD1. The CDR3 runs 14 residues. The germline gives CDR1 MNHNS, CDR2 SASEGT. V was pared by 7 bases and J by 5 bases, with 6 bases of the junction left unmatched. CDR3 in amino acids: CASKWTGRTGELFF. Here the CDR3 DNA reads TGTGCCAGCAAGTGGACAGGGCGGACCGGGGAGCTGTTTTTT.

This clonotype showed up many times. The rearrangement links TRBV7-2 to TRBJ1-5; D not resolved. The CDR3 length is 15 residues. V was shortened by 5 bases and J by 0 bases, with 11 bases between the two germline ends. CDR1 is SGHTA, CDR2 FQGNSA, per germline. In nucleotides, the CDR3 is TGTGCCAGCAGCCCAGAGGTGTATAGCAATCAGCCCCAGCATTTT. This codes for CASSPEVYSNQPQHF.

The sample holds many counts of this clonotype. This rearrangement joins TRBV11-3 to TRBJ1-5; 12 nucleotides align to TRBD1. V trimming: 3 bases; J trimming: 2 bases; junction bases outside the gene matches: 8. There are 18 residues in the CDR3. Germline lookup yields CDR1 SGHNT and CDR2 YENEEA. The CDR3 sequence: CASSFGTGGLRGNQPQHF. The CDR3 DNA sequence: TGTGCCAGCAGCTTCGGGACAGGGGGCCTCAGAGGCAATCAGCCCCAGCATTTT.

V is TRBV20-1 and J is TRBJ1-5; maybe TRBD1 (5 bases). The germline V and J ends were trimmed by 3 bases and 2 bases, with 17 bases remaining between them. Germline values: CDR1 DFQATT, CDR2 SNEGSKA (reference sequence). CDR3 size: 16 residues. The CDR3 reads CSASEFRERGNQPQHF. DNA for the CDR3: TGCAGTGCTAGTGAATTCAGGGAAAGAGGCAATCAGCCCCAGCATTTT.

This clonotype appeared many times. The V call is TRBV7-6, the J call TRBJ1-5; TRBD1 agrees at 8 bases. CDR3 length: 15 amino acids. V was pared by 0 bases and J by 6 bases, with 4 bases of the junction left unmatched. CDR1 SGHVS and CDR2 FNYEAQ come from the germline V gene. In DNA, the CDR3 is TGTGCCAGCAGCTTAGCGACAGGGGCAGGTCAGCCCCAGCATTTT. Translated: CASSLATGAGQPQHF.

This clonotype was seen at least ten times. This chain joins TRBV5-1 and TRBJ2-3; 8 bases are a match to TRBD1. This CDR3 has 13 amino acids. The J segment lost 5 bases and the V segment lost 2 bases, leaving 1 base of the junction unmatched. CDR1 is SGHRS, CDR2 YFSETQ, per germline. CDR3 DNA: TGCGCCAGCAGCTTAGGACAGGGAGATACGCAGTATTTT. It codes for CASSLGQGDTQYF.

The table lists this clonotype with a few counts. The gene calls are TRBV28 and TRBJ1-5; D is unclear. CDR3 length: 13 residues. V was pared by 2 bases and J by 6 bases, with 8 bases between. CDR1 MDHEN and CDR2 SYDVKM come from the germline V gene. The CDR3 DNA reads TGTGCCAGCAGTTTACTGGGGAGTCAGCCCCAGCATTTT. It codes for CASSLLGSQPQHF.

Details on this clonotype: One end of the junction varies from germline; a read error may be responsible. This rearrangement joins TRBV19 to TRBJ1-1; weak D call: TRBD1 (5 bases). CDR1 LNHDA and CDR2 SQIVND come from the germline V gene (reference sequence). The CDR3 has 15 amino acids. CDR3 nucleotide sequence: TGTGCCAGTAGTATCTCCGGGGCCCGGGGGACTGGAGCTTTCTTT. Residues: CASSISGARGTGAFF.

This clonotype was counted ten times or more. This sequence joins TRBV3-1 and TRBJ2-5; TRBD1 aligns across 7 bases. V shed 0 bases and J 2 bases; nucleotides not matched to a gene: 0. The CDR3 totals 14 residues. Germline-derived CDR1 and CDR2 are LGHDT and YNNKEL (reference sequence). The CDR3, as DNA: TGTGCCAGCAGCCAAGAGGGACAGCAAGAGACCCAGTACTTC. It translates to CASSQEGQQETQYF.

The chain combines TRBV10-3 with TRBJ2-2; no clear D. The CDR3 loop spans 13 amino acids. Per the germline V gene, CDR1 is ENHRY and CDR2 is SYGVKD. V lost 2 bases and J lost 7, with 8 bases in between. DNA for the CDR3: TGTGCCATCAGTGAGACGCTTCTCGGGGAGCTGTTTTTT. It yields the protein CAISETLLGELFF.

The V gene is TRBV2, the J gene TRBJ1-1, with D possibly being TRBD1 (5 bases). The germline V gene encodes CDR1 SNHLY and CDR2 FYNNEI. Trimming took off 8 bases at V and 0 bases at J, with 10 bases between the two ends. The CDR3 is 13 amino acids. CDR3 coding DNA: TGTGCCAGCTGGACACCTATGAACACTGAAGCTTTCTTT. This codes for CASWTPMNTEAFF.

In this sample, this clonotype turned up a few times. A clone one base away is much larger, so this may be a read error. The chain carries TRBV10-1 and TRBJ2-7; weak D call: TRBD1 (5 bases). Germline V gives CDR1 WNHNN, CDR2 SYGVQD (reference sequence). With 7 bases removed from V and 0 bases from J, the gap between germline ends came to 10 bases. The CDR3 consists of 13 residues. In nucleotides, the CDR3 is TGCGCCAGCAAGGAGACAGACTCCTACGAGCAGTACGTC. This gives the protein CASKETDSYEQYV.

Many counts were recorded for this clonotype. CDR3 loop: CASSPRVTGTVAKNIQYF. CDR3 nucleotides: TGTGCCAGCAGTCCAAGGGTGACGGGGACCGTAGCCAAAAACATTCAGTACTTC. The chain uses TRBV6-1 and TRBJ2-4; TRBD1 or TRBD2 may be the D gene (5 bases each). V was trimmed by 5 bases and J by 0 bases, leaving 20 bases between them. The germline CDR1 and CDR2 sequences are MNHNS and SASEGT. The CDR3 totals 18 residues.

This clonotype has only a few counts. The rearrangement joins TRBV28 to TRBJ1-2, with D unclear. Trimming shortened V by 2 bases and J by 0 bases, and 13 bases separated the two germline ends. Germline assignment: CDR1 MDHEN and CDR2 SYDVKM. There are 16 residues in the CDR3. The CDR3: CASSLMAAKTNYGYTF. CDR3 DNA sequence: TGTGCCAGCAGTTTAATGGCAGCGAAAACTAACTATGGCTACACCTTC.

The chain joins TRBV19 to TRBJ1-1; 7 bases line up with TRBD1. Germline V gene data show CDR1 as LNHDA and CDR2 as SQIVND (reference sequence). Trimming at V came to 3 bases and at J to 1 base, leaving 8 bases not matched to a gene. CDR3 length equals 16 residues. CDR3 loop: CASSIQLGGANTEAFF. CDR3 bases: TGTGCCAGTAGTATCCAATTAGGGGGCGCGAACACTGAAGCTTTCTTT.

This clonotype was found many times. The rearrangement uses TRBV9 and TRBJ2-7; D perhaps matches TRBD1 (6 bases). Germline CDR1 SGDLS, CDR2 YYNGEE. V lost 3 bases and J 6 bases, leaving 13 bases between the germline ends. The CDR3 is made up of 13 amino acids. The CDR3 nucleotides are TGTGCCAGCAGCGCCGGGACCAGGGGCGAGCAGTACTTC. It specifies CASSAGTRGEQYF.

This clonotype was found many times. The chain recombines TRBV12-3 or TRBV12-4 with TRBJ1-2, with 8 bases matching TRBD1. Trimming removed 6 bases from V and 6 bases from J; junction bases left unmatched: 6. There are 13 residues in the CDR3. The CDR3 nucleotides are TGTGCCAGCAGCCCGACAGGGGTAAATGGCTACACCTTC. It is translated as CASSPTGVNGYTF.

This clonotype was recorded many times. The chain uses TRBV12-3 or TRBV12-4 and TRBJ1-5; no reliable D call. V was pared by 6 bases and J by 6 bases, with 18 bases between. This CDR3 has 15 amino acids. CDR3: CASSPCGVVGQPQHF. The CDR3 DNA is TGTGCCAGCAGCCCGTGTGGGGTTGTAGGTCAGCCCCAGCATTTT.

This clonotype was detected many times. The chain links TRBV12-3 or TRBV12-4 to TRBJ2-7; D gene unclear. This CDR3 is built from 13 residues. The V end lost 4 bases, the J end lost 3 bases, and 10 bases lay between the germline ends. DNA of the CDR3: TGTGCCAGCAGTTCTATGGCAGACTACGAGCAGTACTTC. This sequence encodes CASSSMADYEQYF.

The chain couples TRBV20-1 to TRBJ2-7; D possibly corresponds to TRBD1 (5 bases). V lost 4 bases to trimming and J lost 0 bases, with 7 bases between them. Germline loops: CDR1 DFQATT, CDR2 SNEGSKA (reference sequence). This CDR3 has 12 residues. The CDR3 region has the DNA TGCAGTGCTACAGGGTTCTCCTACGAGCAGTACTTC. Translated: CSATGFSYEQYF.

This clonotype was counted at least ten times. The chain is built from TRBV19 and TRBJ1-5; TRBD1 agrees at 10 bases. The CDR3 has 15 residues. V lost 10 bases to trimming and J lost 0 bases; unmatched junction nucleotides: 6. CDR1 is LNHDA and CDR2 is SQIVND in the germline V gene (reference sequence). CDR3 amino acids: CATEDRGYSNQPQHF. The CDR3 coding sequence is TGTGCCACCGAGGACAGGGGGTATAGCAATCAGCCCCAGCATTTT.

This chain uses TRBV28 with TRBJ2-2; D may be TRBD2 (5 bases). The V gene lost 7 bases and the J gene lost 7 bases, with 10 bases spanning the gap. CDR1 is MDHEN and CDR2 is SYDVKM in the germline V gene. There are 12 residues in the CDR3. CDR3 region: CASNSRVGELFF. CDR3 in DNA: TGTGCCAGCAACTCGAGGGTCGGGGAGCTGTTTTTT.

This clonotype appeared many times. CDR3 sequence: CASSSRQGKAFF. The CDR3 DNA is TGTGCCAGCAGCTCCCGACAGGGTAAAGCTTTCTTT. The rearrangement joins TRBV2 to TRBJ1-1, with TRBD1 identical over 7 bases. The CDR3 loop spans 12 amino acids. Germline V lookup: CDR1 SNHLY, CDR2 FYNNEI. V shed 6 bases and J 9 bases; nucleotides not matched to a gene: 7.